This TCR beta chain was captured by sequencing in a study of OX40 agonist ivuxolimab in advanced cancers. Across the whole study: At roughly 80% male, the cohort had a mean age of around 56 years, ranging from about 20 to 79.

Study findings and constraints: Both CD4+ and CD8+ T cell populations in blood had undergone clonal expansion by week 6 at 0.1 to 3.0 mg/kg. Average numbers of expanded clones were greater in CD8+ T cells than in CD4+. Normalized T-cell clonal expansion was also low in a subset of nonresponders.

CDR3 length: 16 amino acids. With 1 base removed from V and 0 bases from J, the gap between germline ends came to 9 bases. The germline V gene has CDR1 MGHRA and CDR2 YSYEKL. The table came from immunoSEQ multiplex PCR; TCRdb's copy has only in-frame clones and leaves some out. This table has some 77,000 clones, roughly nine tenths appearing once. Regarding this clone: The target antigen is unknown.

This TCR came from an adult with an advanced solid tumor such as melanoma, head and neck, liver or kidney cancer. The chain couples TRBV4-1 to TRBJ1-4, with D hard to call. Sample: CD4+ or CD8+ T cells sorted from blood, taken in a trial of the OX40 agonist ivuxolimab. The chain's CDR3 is CASSQGTRPTNEKLFF. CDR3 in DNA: TGCGCCAGCAGCCAAGGCACTCGTCCAACTAATGAAAAACTGTTTTTT.